This TCR beta chain was sequenced for a study of blood T cell repertoires in COVID-19. Background on the study: T cells, B-cell-depleted T cells, or PBMCs provided the cDNA or gDNA that served as material.

Clones were sequenced by immunoSEQ multiplex PCR, and TCRdb holds only the in-frame ones, with some missing. Found here are roughly 150,000 clones, around 80% of them singletons; the top ten hold roughly 7.2%. Trimming pared 1 base from V and 4 bases from J, leaving 7 bases between. The germline V gene has CDR1 LNHNV and CDR2 YYDKDF (reference sequence). The CDR3 is 13 residues long. This TCR derives from a woman between 50 and 59 years old in a cohort sampled during active or convalescent COVID-19. Sample: peripheral blood. V is TRBV15 and J is TRBJ1-2; D is ambiguous. CDR3 sequence: CATSRVAGYGYTF. CDR3 bases: TGTGCCACCAGCAGAGTGGCGGGCTATGGCTACACCTTC. Drawing the rest from reference TRBV15 and TRBJ1-2, the complete variable domain is DAMVIQNPRYQVTQFGKPVTLSCSQTLNHNVMYWYQQKSSQAPKLLFHYYDKDFNNEADTPDNFQSRRPNTSFCFLDIRSPGLGDTAMYLCATSRVAGYGYTFGSGTRLTVV.